This note documents a single TCR beta chain sequence. Its antigen is unknown. Being one base from a much bigger clone, this may be a read error. The data derive from a study of molecular identifiers for immune sequencing clone quantification. Study background: Four of five RNA aliquots from around 18,000 or 91,000 naive CD8 T cells were sequenced.

Study-level findings and limits: Effector cells had over 98% of their molecules in clones above 20 RNA copies, while naive cells had under 1%. Barcodes shared by identical TCR molecules could lead to underestimated sizes of highly expanded clones.

TCRdb reprocessed the PCR reads with MiXCR, giving one entry per CDR3 protein. This sample carries approximately 680,000 distinct CDR3 sequences, less than 30% of them seen once, and the ten largest clones take about 0.8%. This CDR3 is built from 14 residues. Germline lookup yields CDR1 LGHNA and CDR2 YSLEER. CD8+CD4-CCR7+CD45RA+ sorting gave the naive CD8 T cells. This chain connects TRBV4-3 to TRBJ2-7; tentative D call: TRBD2 (7 bases). The sequencing input was naive CD8+ T cells from blood, with Jurkat cell RNA spiked in. Subset of the sample: FACS-sorted CD8+CD4-CCR7+CD45RA+ naive T cells. This clonotype was obtained from a human donor in good health. Some libraries in this study had Jurkat cell RNA spiked in. The CDR3 region has the DNA TGCGCCGGCAGCCAAGTGGGGGGGGCGCACGAGCAGTACTTC. This translates into CAGSQVGGAHEQYF.